This entry features one T cell receptor beta chain sequence. A single count supports this clone. There is no known antigen for this receptor. No clone much larger than this one lies a single base away; base qualities are absent. The data were obtained in a study of OX40 agonist ivuxolimab in advanced cancers. Study-level background: Ivuxolimab, which targeted the costimulatory receptor OX40 (CD134), was an agonistic, fully human IgG2 monoclonal antibody. Partial responses occurred in three dose-escalation patients, of whom one had hepatocellular carcinoma and two had cutaneous melanoma. Peripheral TCRbeta sequencing was intended to test whether TCR sequence diversity was altered and clonal T-cell expansion was caused by ivuxolimab. Of the roughly 54 patients in dose escalation, 19 had hepatocellular carcinoma, some 15 had melanoma, 9 had renal cell carcinoma and 9 had head and neck cancer. The paper reports the monotherapy dose-escalation portion (N = 52 patients) of the phase I ivuxolimab trial. In the dose-escalation cohort, around four fifths of patients were male, and the mean age was roughly 60 years with a range of about 23 to 79. Intravenous ivuxolimab was administered to patients every 2 weeks at six dose levels: 0.01, 0.1, 0.3, 1.5, 3 and 10 mg/kg. Prior anti-PD-1, anti-PD-L1 or anti-CTLA-4 therapy was permitted, and checkpoint inhibitors had been received by under 50% of dose-escalation patients.

What the research found in general, with its limitations: The antigen specificity of the peripheral T cells that underwent clonal expansion was not determined. At doses of 0.1 to 3.0 mg/kg, clonal expansion of both CD4+ and CD8+ T cells in blood was seen between baseline and week 6. After ivuxolimab, expanded clones were on average more numerous among CD8+ T cells than among CD4+ T cells. Partial responders in the 0.1-3.0 mg/kg groups had among the lowest normalized peripheral clonal expansion, especially among CD8+ T cells. Low levels of normalized T-cell clonal expansion were also shown by some nonresponding patients.

Patients with autoimmune disease history or receiving systemic immunosuppression were excluded from the trial. In every dose cohort, peripheral blood was drawn for TCR sequencing at baseline, cycle 4 day 1, and cycle 7 day 1. The samples were taken from a phase I, first-in-human, multicenter, open-label dose-escalation trial of ivuxolimab. Adults with locally advanced or metastatic head and neck squamous cell, hepatocellular, melanoma or renal cell carcinoma were enrolled in the trial. Before TCR sequencing, CD4+ T cells and CD8+ T cells from peripheral blood were sorted into separate populations. The germline V gene encodes CDR1 MDHEN and CDR2 SYDVKM. Trimming costs V 7 bases and J 5 bases, and their ends lie 14 bases apart. The CDR3 measures 13 amino acids from cysteine to phenylalanine. Of the read, only the CDR3 DNA is kept; its 39 bases are in frame from base 1. Genomic DNA was extracted from sorted cells for sequencing of the TCRbeta CDR3 region. The immunoSEQ Assay was used for sequencing of TCRbeta CDR3 regions. TCRdb took this table from immuneACCESS and kept in-frame rearrangements with V and J called. Such tables lack part of the clones; where checked against another copy, unresolved V genes explain under half of the gap, and the rest is unexplained. The sample table records 22,000 or so clones; about three quarters of these occur just once. The ten largest clones take up approximately 16% of the sample.

The sequencing used CD4+ or CD8+ T cells sorted from blood, collected in a trial of the OX40 agonist ivuxolimab. The V and J segments used are TRBV28 and TRBJ2-5; no D gene is confidently identified. The clonotype was recovered from an adult with an advanced solid tumor such as melanoma, head and neck, liver or kidney cancer. DNA sequence: TGTGCCAGCAAGCGCCTTAACCGGGAGACCCAGTACTTC. Its translation is CASKRLNRETQYF. Reference TRBV28 and TRBJ2-5 proteins supply the regions before and after the CDR3; the full variable domain is: DVKVTQSSRYLVKRTGEKVFLECVQDMDHENMFWYRQDPGLGLRLIYFSYDVKMKEKGDIPEGYSVSREKKERFSLILESASTNQTSMYLCASKRLNRETQYFGPGTRLLVL.